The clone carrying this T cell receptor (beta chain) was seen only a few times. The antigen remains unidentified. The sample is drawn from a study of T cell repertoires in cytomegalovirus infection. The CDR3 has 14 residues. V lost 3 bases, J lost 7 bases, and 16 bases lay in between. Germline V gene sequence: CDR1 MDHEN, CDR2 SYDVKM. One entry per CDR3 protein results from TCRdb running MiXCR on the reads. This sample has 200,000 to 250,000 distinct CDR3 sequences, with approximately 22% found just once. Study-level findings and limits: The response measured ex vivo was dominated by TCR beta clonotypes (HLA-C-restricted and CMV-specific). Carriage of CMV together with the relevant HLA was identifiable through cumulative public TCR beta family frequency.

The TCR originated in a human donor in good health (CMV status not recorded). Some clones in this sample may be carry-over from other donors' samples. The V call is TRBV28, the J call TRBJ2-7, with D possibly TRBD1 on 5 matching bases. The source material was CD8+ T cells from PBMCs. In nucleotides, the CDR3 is TGTGCCAGCAGTTTCCCAGGGCCCTTCTCTGAGCAGTACTTC. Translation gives CASSFPGPFSEQYF.